A single sample gave rise to the 5 T cell receptor beta chains below, sequenced in a study of cytomegalovirus exposure and HLA in healthy donors. Both 60 Vbeta primers and 13 Jbeta primers went into the PCR. Clones were sequenced by immunoSEQ multiplex PCR, and TCRdb holds only the in-frame ones, with some missing. The data hold approximately 190,000 clones, with around 75% observed a single time. Sequencing was done on a sample of PBMCs. The receptors come from a young woman in good health and CMV-seropositive.

This rearrangement joins TRBV7-9 to TRBJ2-1; 9 bases agree with TRBD2. The V segment lost 5 bases and the J segment 12 bases; nucleotides outside the gene matches: 14. This CDR3 is built from 15 residues. CDR1 is SEHNR, CDR2 FQNEAQ, per germline (reference sequence). CDR3 amino acids: CASSHPAGGGRGQFF. As DNA, the CDR3 is TGTGCCAGCAGCCACCCCGCGGGGGGGGGTCGTGGGCAGTTCTTC. Filled out from reference TRBV7-9 and TRBJ2-1, the complete variable domain reads DTGVSQNPRHKITKRGQNVTFRCDPISEHNRLYWYRQTLGQGPEFLTYFQNEAQLEKSRLLSDRFSAERPKGSFSTLEIQRTEQGDSAMYLCASSHPAGGGRGQFFGPGTRLTVL.

V and J are TRBV13 and TRBJ2-3; 8 bases map to TRBD1. Germline V lookup: CDR1 PRHDT, CDR2 FYEKMQ (reference sequence). The V gene end was trimmed by 5 bases and the J gene end by 6 bases; junction bases not matched to a gene: 7. This CDR3 has 14 amino acids. The CDR3 sequence is CASSLDRGVDTQYF. CDR3 sequence (DNA): TGTGCCAGCAGCCTCGACAGGGGTGTGGATACGCAGTATTTT.

V is TRBV7-9 and J is TRBJ2-3; 9 nucleotides agree with TRBD2. The V gene end was trimmed by 3 bases and the J gene end by 5 bases; junction bases not matched to a gene: 6. The CDR3 is made up of 15 amino acids. The germline CDR1 and CDR2 sequences are SEHNR and FQNEAQ (reference sequence). CDR3: CASSLEAGGEDTQYF. The CDR3 nucleotides are TGTGCCAGCAGCTTGGAAGCGGGGGGTGAAGATACGCAGTATTTT.

Concerning this clone: Other nucleotide sequences from this sample produce the same CDR3. The rearrangement links TRBV6-1 to TRBJ1-5; TRBD1 matches at 7 bases. The CDR3 covers 15 residues. V lost 3 bases to trimming and J lost 0 bases; unmatched junction nucleotides: 2. The V gene's germline CDR1 is MNHNS and CDR2 SASEGT. CDR3 bases: TGTGCCAGCAGTGAGGCAGGGGGTAGCAATCAGCCCCAGCATTTT. Translation: CASSEAGGSNQPQHF.

The rearrangement links TRBV9 to TRBJ2-5; 9 bases fit TRBD2. The J call may be in error: the DNA end matches TRBJ2-7 better. Germline CDR1 reads SGDLS; CDR2 reads YYNGEE. The CDR3 has 18 residues. The CDR3 protein is CASSPGRTSDFSSYEQYF. CDR3 bases: TGTGCCAGCAGCCCGGGGCGGACTAGCGACTTTAGCTCCTACGAGCAGTACTTC.